These T cell receptor beta chains were read from a single sample in a study of T cells in localized non-small cell lung cancer. Assay: immunoSEQ multiplex PCR; the TCRdb copy retains only in-frame clones and omits some. The table records 2,500 or so clones, 36% of them present only once. The sample here was lymph node tissue, taken before any cancer treatment. These receptors originate from an older male donor with stage II squamous cell lung carcinoma. CDR3s include the opening cysteine and the closing phenylalanine or tryptophan. The order of the fields is CDR3 length, J gene, clone size, V gene, D gene, CDR3 DNA, CDR3 protein. A D gene is named only where the DNA matches it firmly. Where a row states a size, it is once, few, many or the class of an expanded clone; other rows omit it.

>15|TRBJ2-1|once|TRBV5-1|.
TGCGCCAGCAGCTTGGCCAACCTCGGGTACAATGAGCAGTTCTTC
CASSLANLGYNEQFF
>14|TRBJ1-1|few|TRBV7-5|.
TGTGCCAGCAGCTTGGACGGAGGGAACACTGAAGCTTTCTTT
CASSLDGGNTEAFF
>14|TRBJ1-1|medium-sized|TRBV6-8|.
TGTGCCAGCAGTTACACGGCAGAGAACACTGAAGCTTTCTTT
CASSYTAENTEAFF
>13|TRBJ1-5|.|TRBV16|.
TGTGCCAGCAGCCAATCGTACAGGGAGCCCCAGCATTTT
CASSQSYREPQHF
>15|TRBJ1-1|few|TRBV6-8|.
TGTGCCAGCAGTCGGGGATTTAGCGGGAACACTGAAACTTTCTTT
CASSRGFSGNTETFF
>17|TRBJ1-2|few|TRBV18|TRBD1
TGTGCCAGCTCACCACCGAGCAGGGGGCGAGCTAACTATAGCTACACCTTC
CASSPPSRGRANYSYTF
>14|TRBJ1-2|few|TRBV11-3|.
TGTGCCAGCAGCCATCCCGGGACCGTTGCTGGCTACACCTTC
CASSHPGTVAGYTF
>13|TRBJ1-1|.|TRBV18|.
TGTGCCAGCTCACGTGACCTGAACACTGAAGCTTTCTTT
CASSRDLNTEAFF
>15|TRBJ1-1|.|TRBV1|.
TGCGCCAGCAGCCCTTCGGGACAGGGTTACACTGAAGCTTTCTTT
CASSPSGQGYTEAFF
>13|TRBJ1-5|.|TRBV28|.
TGTGCCAGCAGTTCCACTACCCGACAGACCCAGCATTTT
CASSSTTRQTQHF
>16|TRBJ2-7|once|TRBV18|TRBD2
TGTGCCAGCTCACCAGTTAGACAGCGGGAGACCTACGAGCAGTACTTC
CASSPVRQRETYEQYF
>13|TRBJ2-5|once|TRBV18|.
TGTGCCAGCTCACTAAAGGGACAAGAGACCCAGTACTTC
CASSLKGQETQYF
>13|TRBJ1-1|.|TRBV9|.
TGTGCCAGCAGATCCGGGGTGAACACTGAAGCTTTCTTT
CASRSGVNTEAFF
>13|TRBJ2-5|.|TRBV19|TRBD1
TGTGCCAGTAGCGGGACAGACCAAGAGACCCAGTACTTC
CASSGTDQETQYF
>15|TRBJ2-7|few|TRBV19|TRBD1
TGTGCCAGCACCCAAAGGGGGGACAGGCCGTACGAGCAGTACTTC
CASTQRGDRPYEQYF
>13|TRBJ1-1|.|TRBV29-1|.
TGCAGCGTTTGGAGTTTGGGGGGCACTGAAGCTTTCTTT
CSVWSLGGTEAFF
>16|TRBJ2-2|large|TRBV6-8|TRBD1
TGTGCCAGCAGTGCCTTACAGGGGATCAACACCGGGGAGCTGTTTTTT
CASSALQGINTGELFF
>14|TRBJ1-1|few|TRBV11-3|TRBD1
TGTGCCAGCAGCTACGGACAGGGGAATTTTGAAGCTTTCTTT
CASSYGQGNFEAFF
>14|TRBJ2-7|.|TRBV29-1|.
TGCAGCGTTGTGCAGGCAGAAAGCTCCTACGAGCAGTACTTC
CSVVQAESSYEQYF
>15|TRBJ1-1|.|TRBV28|.
TGTGCCAGCAGTCCCACCCTGGGGAGGGGCACTGAAGCTTTCTTT
CASSPTLGRGTEAFF
>17|TRBJ1-3|.|TRBV9|.
TGTGCCAGCAGCGTAGAAGAGGGCTACCTCTCTGGAAACACCATATATTTT
CASSVEEGYLSGNTIYF
>14|TRBJ2-2|.|TRBV9|.
TGTGCCAGCAGTTTTAGTAGAGATGTCGGGGAGCTGTTTTTT
CASSFSRDVGELFF
>14|TRBJ2-7|.|TRBV6-8|TRBD1
TGTGCCAGCAGTTATAGGGGACAGGACTACGAGCAGTACTTC
CASSYRGQDYEQYF
>13|TRBJ1-2|few|TRBV9|.
TGTGCCAGCAGTGATCAGGGGTTGGATGGCTACACCTTC
CASSDQGLDGYTF
>15|TRBJ2-5|.|TRBV19|.
TGTGCCAGTAGTCTCTCGTTCAGGGGAGGGAAGACCCAGTACTTC
CASSLSFRGGKTQYF
>15|TRBJ2-2|.|TRBV2|.
TGTGCCAGCAGTCCGAGGACAGCAATCACCGGGGAGCTGTTTTTT
CASSPRTAITGELFF
>14|TRBJ2-5|.|TRBV29-1|TRBD2
TGCAGCGATGGGACTAGCGGGAGATGGGAGACCCAGTACTTC
CSDGTSGRWETQYF
>14|TRBJ1-5|few|TRBV29-1|.
TGCAGCGTTGGGGAGGGGGATAGCAATCAGCCCCAGCATTTT
CSVGEGDSNQPQHF
>14|TRBJ1-2|.|TRBV11-3|.
TGTGCCAGCAGCTTAAAGGGAGGAGTCTATGGCTACACCTTC
CASSLKGGVYGYTF
>13|TRBJ1-3|.|TRBV29-1|.
TGCAGCGTTGTAGGGACGTCTGGAAACACCATATATTTT
CSVVGTSGNTIYF
>15|TRBJ1-3|.|TRBV30|TRBD1
TGTGCCTGGAAGGGGACAGACCTCTCTGGAAACACCATATATTTT
CAWKGTDLSGNTIYF
>15|TRBJ1-1|.|TRBV19|.
TGTGCCAGTAGTATAGCAATCACGGTGAACACTGAAGCTTTCTTT
CASSIAITVNTEAFF
>14|TRBJ2-5|.|TRBV9|TRBD2
TGTGCCAGCAGTACAGCGGGAGCTCAAGAGACCCAGTACTTC
CASSTAGAQETQYF
>15|TRBJ2-7|.|TRBV6-1|TRBD2
TGTGCCAGCAGTGAAGCCAGAGTAGCGGGGCCCTTGCAGTACTTC
CASSEARVAGPLQYF
>12|TRBJ1-1|once|TRBV29-1|.
TGCAGCTCCCGGGGGGCGAACACTGAAGCTTTCTTT
CSSRGANTEAFF
>17|TRBJ2-1|.|TRBV11-3|TRBD1
TGTGCCAGCAGCGCCCCGTCCGACAGGGGACCCTACAATGAGCAGTTCTTC
CASSAPSDRGPYNEQFF
>12|TRBJ1-4|.|TRBV29-1|.
TGCAGCGGGACCGACAGTTATGAAAAACTGTTTTTT
CSGTDSYEKLFF
>12|TRBJ1-2|.|TRBV9|.
TGTGCCAGCAGTTTCTCCAGCTATGGCTACACCTTC
CASSFSSYGYTF
>15|TRBJ1-5|.|TRBV18|TRBD1
TGTGCCAGCTCAAGGACAGGGGCCCGGAATCAGCCCCAGCATTTT
CASSRTGARNQPQHF
>13|TRBJ1-4|few|TRBV25-1|.
TGTGCCAGCAGACAGGGAGACTATGAAAAACTGTTTTTT
CASRQGDYEKLFF
>16|TRBJ1-2|few|TRBV1|.
TGCACCAGCAGTAAGCCTGGTGTGCGAAAGACCTATGGCTACACCTTC
CTSSKPGVRKTYGYTF
>12|TRBJ1-5|.|TRBV30|TRBD1
TGTGCCTGGAGTGTACCCAGGGGGGCCCAGCATTTT
CAWSVPRGAQHF
>15|TRBJ2-1|few|TRBV30|TRBD2
TGTGCCTGGAGTGTACGGACTAGCGGCTACAATGAGCAGTTCTTC
CAWSVRTSGYNEQFF
>13|TRBJ1-5|.|TRBV6-8|.
TGTGCCATCAGACCCGGGTCCAATCAGCCCCAGCATTTT
CAIRPGSNQPQHF
>14|TRBJ2-5|few|TRBV9|TRBD2
TGTGCCAGTGGTCCCTTCCGGGAGGGGAAGACCCAGTACTTC
CASGPFREGKTQYF
>12|TRBJ1-3|.|TRBV14|.
TGTGCCAGCAGCTACAGGGGAAACACCATATATTTT
CASSYRGNTIYF
>14|TRBJ2-7|.|TRBV19|.
TGTGCCAGTAGTATAGGGCGCGCCCCCTACGAGCAGTACTTC
CASSIGRAPYEQYF
>16|TRBJ2-1|once|TRBV10-2|TRBD2
TGCGCCAGCAGTGGGACTAGCGGGGGGAGTTACAATGAGCAGTTCTTC
CASSGTSGGSYNEQFF
>15|TRBJ1-1|.|TRBV6-8|.
TGTGCCAGCAGTTACGGGGGGAGCGAGGAAAGGGGAGCTTTCTTT
CASSYGGSEERGAFF
>14|TRBJ2-2|.|TRBV19|.
TGTGCCAGTGGAGGGCGAGGGGACACCGGGGAGCTGTTTTTT
CASGGRGDTGELFF
>14|TRBJ2-7|few|TRBV11-3|TRBD1
TGTGCCAGCAGCTTATGGGACAGGGACAACGAGCAGTACTTC
CASSLWDRDNEQYF
>15|TRBJ1-5|.|TRBV11-3|.
TGTGCCAGCAGCTTGGATAAAGGGAAAGGACAGCCCCAGCATTTT
CASSLDKGKGQPQHF
>14|TRBJ2-1|.|TRBV19|.
TGTGCCACCGCCTTGGGGGGTCAGCACAATGAGCAGTTCTTC
CATALGGQHNEQFF